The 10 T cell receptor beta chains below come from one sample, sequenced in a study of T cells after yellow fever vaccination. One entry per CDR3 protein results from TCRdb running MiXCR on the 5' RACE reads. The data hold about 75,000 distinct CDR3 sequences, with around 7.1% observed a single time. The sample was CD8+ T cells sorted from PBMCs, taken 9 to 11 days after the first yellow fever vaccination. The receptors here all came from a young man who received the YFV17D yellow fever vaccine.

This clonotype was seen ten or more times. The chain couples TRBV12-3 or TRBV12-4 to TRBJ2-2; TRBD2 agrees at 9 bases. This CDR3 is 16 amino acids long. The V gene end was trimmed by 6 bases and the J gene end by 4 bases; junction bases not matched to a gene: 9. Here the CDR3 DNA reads TGTGCCAGCAGATATCCCGGGACTAGCTCCACCGGGGAGCTGTTTTTT. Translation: CASRYPGTSSTGELFF.

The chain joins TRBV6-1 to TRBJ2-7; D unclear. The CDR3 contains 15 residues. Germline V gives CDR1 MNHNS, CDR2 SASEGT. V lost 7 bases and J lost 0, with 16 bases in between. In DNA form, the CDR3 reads TGTGCCAGCATGGTATCGCAGGTTCCCTCCTACGAGCAGTACTTC. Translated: CASMVSQVPSYEQYF.

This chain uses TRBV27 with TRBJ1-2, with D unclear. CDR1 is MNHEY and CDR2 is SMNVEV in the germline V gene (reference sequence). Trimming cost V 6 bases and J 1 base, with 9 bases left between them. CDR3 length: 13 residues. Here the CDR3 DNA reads TGTGCCAGCAGCCCACACCTTAACTATGGCTACACCTTC. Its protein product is CASSPHLNYGYTF.

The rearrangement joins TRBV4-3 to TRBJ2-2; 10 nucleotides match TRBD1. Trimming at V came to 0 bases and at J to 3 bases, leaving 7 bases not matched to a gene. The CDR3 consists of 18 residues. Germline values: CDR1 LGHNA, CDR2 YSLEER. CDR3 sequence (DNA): TGCGCCAGCAGCCAAGATGGTGCGGGACAGGGGTACACCGGGGAGCTGTTTTTT. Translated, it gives CASSQDGAGQGYTGELFF.

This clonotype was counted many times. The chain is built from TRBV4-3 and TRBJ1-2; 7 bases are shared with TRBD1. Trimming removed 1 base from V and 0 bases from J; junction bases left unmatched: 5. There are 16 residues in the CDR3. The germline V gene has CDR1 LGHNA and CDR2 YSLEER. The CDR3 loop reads CASSQGWTGTNYGYTF. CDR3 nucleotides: TGCGCCAGCAGCCAAGGCTGGACAGGAACTAACTATGGCTACACCTTC.

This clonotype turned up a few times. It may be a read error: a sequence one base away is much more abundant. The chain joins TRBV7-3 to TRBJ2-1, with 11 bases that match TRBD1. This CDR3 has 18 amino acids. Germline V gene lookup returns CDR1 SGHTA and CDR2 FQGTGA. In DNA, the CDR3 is TGTCCCAGCAGCTTAACTATAAGGACAGGGGGCGCTTACAATGAGCAGTTCTTC. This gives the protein CPSSLTIRTGGAYNEQFF.

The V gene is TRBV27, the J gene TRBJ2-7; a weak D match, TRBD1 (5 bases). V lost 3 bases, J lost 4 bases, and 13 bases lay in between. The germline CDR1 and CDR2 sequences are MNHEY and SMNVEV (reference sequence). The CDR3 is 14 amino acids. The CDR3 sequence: CASSFSTDQYEQYF. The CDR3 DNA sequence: TGTGCCAGCAGTTTTTCGACAGACCAATACGAGCAGTACTTC.

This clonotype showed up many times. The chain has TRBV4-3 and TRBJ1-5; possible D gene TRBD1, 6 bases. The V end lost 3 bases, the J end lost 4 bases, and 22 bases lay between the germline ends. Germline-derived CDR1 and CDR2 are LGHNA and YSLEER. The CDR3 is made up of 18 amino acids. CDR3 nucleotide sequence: TGCGCCAGCAGCCAGTTTTATTTACAGGGTGTAGGGAATCAGCCCCAGCATTTT. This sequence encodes CASSQFYLQGVGNQPQHF.

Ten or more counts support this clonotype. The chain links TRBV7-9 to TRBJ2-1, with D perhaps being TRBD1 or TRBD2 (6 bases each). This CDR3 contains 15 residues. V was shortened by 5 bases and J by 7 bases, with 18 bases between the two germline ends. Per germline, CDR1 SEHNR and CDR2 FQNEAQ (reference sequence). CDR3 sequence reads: CASSAGGGTSNEQFF. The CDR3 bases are TGTGCCAGCAGCGCAGGAGGGGGGACGTCTAATGAGCAGTTCTTC.

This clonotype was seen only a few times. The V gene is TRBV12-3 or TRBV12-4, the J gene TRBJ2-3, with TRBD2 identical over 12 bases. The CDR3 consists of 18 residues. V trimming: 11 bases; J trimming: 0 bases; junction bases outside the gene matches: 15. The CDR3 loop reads CAFRETSGGTRSTDTQYF. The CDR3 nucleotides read TGTGCCTTCAGGGAGACTAGCGGGGGAACCCGGAGCACAGATACGCAGTATTTT.